One T cell receptor (beta chain) is described in this entry. The sample belongs to a study of blood T cell repertoires in COVID-19. Whole-study context: Whether acute or convalescent, the COVID-19 samples came from the United States, Italy and Spain. PBMCs, B-cell-depleted T cells, or T cells provided the cDNA or gDNA that made up the material.

Trimming left V 3 bases short and J 0 bases short, with 8 bases between. The CDR3 sequence is 14 residues long. Germline V gives CDR1 SGDLS, CDR2 YYNGEE. Only in-frame clones appear in the TCRdb table, and some are missing; sequencing was by immunoSEQ multiplex PCR. Of tens of thousands of clones listed, roughly nine tenths are singletons. The chain uses TRBV9 and TRBJ2-3, with D maybe TRBD1 (5 bases). The source material was peripheral blood. The clonotype comes from a woman aged 25 to 39 in a cohort sampled during active COVID-19. The CDR3, as DNA: TGTGCCAGCAGCGCCGACAGAAGCACAGATACGCAGTATTTT. Translated, it gives CASSADRSTDTQYF.